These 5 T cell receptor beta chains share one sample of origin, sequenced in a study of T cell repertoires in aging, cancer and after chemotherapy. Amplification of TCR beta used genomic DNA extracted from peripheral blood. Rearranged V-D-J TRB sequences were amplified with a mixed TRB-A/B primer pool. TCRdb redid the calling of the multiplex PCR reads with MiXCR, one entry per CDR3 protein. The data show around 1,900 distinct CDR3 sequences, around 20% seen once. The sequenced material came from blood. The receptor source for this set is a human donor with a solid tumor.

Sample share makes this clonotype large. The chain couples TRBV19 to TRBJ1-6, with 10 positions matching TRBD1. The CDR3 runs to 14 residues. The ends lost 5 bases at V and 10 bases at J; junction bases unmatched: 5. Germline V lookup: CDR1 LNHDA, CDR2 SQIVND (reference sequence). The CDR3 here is CASSGGTGASPLHF. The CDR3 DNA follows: TGTGCCAGTAGTGGAGGGACAGGGGCGTCACCCCTCCACTTT.

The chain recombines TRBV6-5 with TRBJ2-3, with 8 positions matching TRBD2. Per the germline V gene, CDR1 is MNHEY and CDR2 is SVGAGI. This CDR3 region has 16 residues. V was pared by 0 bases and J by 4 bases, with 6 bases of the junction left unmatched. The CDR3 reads CASSYSAGGAADTQYF. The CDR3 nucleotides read TGTGCCAGCAGTTACTCGGCGGGAGGTGCCGCAGATACGCAGTATTTT.

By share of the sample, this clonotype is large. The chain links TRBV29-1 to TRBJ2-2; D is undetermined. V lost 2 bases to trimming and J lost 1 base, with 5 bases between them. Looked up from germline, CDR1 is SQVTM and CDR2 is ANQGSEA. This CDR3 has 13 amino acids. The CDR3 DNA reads TGCAGCGTTGAATGGGTGAACACCGGGGAGCTGTTTTTT. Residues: CSVEWVNTGELFF.

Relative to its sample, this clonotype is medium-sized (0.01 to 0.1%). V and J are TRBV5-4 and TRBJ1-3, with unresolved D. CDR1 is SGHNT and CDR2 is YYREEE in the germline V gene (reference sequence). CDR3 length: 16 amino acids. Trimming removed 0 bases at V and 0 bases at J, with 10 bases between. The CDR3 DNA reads TGTGCCAGCAGCTTGGGACCGGGAAACTCTGGAAACACCATATATTTT. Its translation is CASSLGPGNSGNTIYF.

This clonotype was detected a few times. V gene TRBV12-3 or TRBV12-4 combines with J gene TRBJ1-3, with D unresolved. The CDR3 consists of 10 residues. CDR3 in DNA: TGTGCTAGTGGGGGAAACACCATATATTTT. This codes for CASGGNTIYF.